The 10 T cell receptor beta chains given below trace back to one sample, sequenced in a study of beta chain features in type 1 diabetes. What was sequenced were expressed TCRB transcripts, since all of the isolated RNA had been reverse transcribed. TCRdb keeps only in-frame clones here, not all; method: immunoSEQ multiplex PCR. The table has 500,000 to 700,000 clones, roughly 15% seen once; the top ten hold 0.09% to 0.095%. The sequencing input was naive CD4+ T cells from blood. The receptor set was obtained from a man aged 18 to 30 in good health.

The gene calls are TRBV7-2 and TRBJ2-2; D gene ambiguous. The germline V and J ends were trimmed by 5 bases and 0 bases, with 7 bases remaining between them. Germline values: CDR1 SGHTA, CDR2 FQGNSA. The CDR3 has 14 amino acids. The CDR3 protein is CASSRNSNTGELFF. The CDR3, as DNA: TGTGCCAGCAGCCGGAATTCGAACACCGGGGAGCTGTTTTTT.

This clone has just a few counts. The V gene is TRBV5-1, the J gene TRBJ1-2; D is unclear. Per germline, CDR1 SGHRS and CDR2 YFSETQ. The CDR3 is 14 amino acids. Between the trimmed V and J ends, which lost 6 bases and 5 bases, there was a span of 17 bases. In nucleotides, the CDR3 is TGCGCCAGCACCCCTATGCGGGAACGGTATGGCTACACCTTC. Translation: CASTPMRERYGYTF. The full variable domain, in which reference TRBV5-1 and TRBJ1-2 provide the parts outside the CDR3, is KAGVTQTPRYLIKTRGQQVTLSCSPISGHRSVSWYQQTPGQGLQFLFEYFSETQRNKGNFPGRFSGRQFSNSRSEMNVSTLELGDSALYLCASTPMRERYGYTFGSGTRLTVV.

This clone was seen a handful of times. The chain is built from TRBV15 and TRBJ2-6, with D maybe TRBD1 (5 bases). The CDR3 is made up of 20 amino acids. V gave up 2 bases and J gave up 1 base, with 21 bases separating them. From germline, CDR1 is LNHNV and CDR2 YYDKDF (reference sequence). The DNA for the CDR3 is TGTGCCACCAGCAGAATTTATCAGGGCTTCCTAGAATCTGGGGCCAACGTCCTGACTTTC. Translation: CATSRIYQGFLESGANVLTF.

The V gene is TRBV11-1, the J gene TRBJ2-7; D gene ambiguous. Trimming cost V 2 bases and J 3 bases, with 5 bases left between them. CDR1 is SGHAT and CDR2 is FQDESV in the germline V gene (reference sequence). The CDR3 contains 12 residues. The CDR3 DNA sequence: TGTGCCAGCAGCTTATTCAGCTACGAGCAGTACTTC. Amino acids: CASSLFSYEQYF.

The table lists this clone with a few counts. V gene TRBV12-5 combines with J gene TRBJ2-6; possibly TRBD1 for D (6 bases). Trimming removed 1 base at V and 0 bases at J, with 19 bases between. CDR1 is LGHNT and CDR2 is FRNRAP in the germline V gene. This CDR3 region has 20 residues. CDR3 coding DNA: TGTGCTAGTGGTTTGGAGTCAAGGGGGATTTCCGGCTCTGGGGCCAACGTCCTGACTTTC. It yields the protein CASGLESRGISGSGANVLTF.

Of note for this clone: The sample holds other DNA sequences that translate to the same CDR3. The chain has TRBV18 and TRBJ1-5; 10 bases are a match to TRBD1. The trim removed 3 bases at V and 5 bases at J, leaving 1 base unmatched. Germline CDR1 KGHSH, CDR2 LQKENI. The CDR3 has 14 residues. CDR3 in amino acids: CASSPGTGDQPQHF. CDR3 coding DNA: TGTGCCAGCTCACCTGGGACAGGGGATCAGCCCCAGCATTTT.

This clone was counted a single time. CDR3 region: CASSQGSTNYGYTF. DNA of the CDR3: TGCGCCAGCAGCCAGGGTTCAACCAACTATGGCTACACCTTC. The J gene is TRBJ1-2, the V gene TRBV4-3, with D hard to call. With 3 bases removed from V and 2 bases from J, the gap between germline ends came to 10 bases. The CDR3 sequence is 14 residues long. The germline CDR1 and CDR2 sequences are LGHNA and YSLEER.

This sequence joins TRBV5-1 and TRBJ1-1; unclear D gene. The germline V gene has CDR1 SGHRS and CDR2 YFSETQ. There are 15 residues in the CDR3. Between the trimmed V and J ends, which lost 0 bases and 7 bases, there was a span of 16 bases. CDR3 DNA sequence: TGCGCCAGCAGCTTGGGAGGTTCCCTTAACGGTGAAGCTTTCTTT. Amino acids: CASSLGGSLNGEAFF.

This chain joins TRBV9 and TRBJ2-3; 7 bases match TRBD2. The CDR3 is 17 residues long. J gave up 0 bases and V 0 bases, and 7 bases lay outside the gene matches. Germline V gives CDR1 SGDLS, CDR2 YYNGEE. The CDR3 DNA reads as TGTGCCAGCAGCGTAGGGGGAGGGCGGGGCAGCACAGATACGCAGTATTTT. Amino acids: CASSVGGGRGSTDTQYF. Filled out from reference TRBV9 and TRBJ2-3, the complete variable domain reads DSGVTQTPKHLITATGQRVTLRCSPRSGDLSVYWYQQSLDQGLQFLIQYYNGEERAKGNILERFSAQQFPDLHSELNLSSLELGDSALYFCASSVGGGRGSTDTQYFGPGTRLTVL.

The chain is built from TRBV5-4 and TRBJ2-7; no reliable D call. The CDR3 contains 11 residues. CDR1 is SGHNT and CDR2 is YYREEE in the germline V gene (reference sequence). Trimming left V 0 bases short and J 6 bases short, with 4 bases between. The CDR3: CASSLAGEQYF. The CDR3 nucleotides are TGTGCCAGCAGCTTGGCCGGCGAGCAGTACTTC.